These 5 T cell receptor beta chains were sequenced from one sample in a study of post-analysis software for immune sequencing data. Findings of the study overall: Comparison of patients with controls showed 4 to 6 TRBV segments more frequent in patients, TRBV5-6, TRBV5-1 and TRBV20-1 among them.

cDNA libraries for TCR beta contained unique molecular identifiers. TCRdb re-derived calls from the PCR reads in MiXCR, one entry per CDR3 protein. Of hundreds of thousands of distinct CDR3 sequences in the sample, roughly 30% were seen once. Their target antigens are unknown. The sequenced material came from blood. The receptors stem from a girl aged 5 to 17 with multiple sclerosis.

The chain joins TRBV28 to TRBJ2-4; D call uncertain. CDR1 is MDHEN and CDR2 is SYDVKM in the germline V gene. The CDR3 spans 16 residues. Trimming cost V 7 bases and J 0 bases, with 16 bases left between them. The CDR3 DNA is TGTGCCAGCATATCGACCACGATGCTAGCCAAAAACATTCAGTACTTC. This translates into CASISTTMLAKNIQYF.

This chain uses TRBV9 with TRBJ1-2, with D possibly TRBD1 on 6 matching bases. The length of the CDR3 is 13 residues. Deletions cut 3 bases from V and 1 base from J, with 7 bases between. Germline V gene data show CDR1 as SGDLS and CDR2 as YYNGEE. The CDR3 nucleotides are TGTGCCAGCAGCGGACAGGATAACTATGGCTACACCTTC. It is translated as CASSGQDNYGYTF.

This clonotype has ten or more counts. The chain employs TRBV29-1 and TRBJ2-7, with D possibly TRBD2 on 5 matching bases. V was cut by 0 bases and J by 7 bases, with 7 bases left in between. The CDR3 consists of 11 residues. Germline V gives CDR1 SQVTM, CDR2 ANQGSEA. The CDR3: CSVEDPGEQYF. DNA of the CDR3: TGCAGCGTTGAAGATCCGGGGGAGCAGTACTTC.

This clonotype turned up a few times. CDR3 in amino acids: CATSRDQDRPMGQYF. Written as DNA, the CDR3 is TGTGCCACCAGCAGAGACCAGGACCGCCCTATGGGGCAGTACTTC. V gene TRBV15 combines with J gene TRBJ2-7; no clear D. Germline assignment: CDR1 LNHNV and CDR2 YYDKDF (reference sequence). V lost 0 bases and J 9 bases, leaving 18 bases between the germline ends. This CDR3 is 15 amino acids long.

The chain uses TRBV12-3 or TRBV12-4 and TRBJ2-3, with a weak D call TRBD2 (6 bases). CDR3 length: 15 amino acids. V shed 6 bases and J shed 4 bases, with 17 bases lying between them. The CDR3 protein is CASSPMGGASDTQYF. Here the CDR3 DNA reads TGTGCCAGCAGCCCAATGGGAGGAGCATCAGATACGCAGTATTTT.